The rows below give T cell receptor beta chains drawn from one sample of a study of control samples from healthy donors and cancer patients. The data were produced by immunoSEQ multiplex PCR, yet TCRdb's version contains in-frame clones alone and is incomplete. The sample comprises tens of thousands of clones, 80% to 90% of which are singletons, and about 3% rests with the top ten. The sample comprised PBMCs. Source of these receptors: a woman in her forties or fifties with lung cancer. The conserved cysteine and the conserved F or W are not part of the CDR3 here. Fields, in order: V gene, D gene, CDR3 protein. A D gene is named only where the DNA matches it firmly.

TRBV4-1 | . | ASSQIGRFTGELF
TRBV5-1 | TRBD1 | ASSSDGTGVYGYT
TRBV28 | . | ASSFIDGGYT
TRBV5-1 | . | ASSFKLEGTEAF
TRBV30 | TRBD1 | ALSRDSYEQY
TRBV6-2/TRBV6-3 | TRBD1 | ASSYSIGGTGSFNQPQH
TRBV7-8 | TRBD2 | ASSLRRASGQY
TRBV2 | TRBD1 | ASSDRDRNQPQH
TRBV4-3 | TRBD2 | ASSQVPGLANTGELF
TRBV6-5 | TRBD1 | ASSSRQGHEQY
TRBV11-1 | . | ASSLWGGNTEAF
TRBV18 | TRBD1 | ASSPDRATEAF
TRBV7-3 | . | ASSLTENTEAF
TRBV7-6 | . | ATPGRGGKLF
TRBV4-2 | TRBD1 | ASSREGASNSGNTIY
TRBV6-5 | . | ASRTGNTGELF
TRBV27 | . | ASSWDKDYGYT
TRBV2 | TRBD1 | ARGGPRNTEAF
TRBV18 | TRBD2 | ASSPGGNEQY
TRBV5-1 | . | ASSFGSGPEAF
TRBV7-9 | . | ASSRYPGVNTEAF
TRBV27 | . | ASSLQGPYNEQF
TRBV6-6 | . | ASSYSRGEETQY
TRBV28 | TRBD2 | ASSRGVGELF
TRBV11-2 | . | ASSLRGGHLFTKTGELF
TRBV7-2 | . | ASSFRGYNEKLF
TRBV4-1 | . | ASSQVQGNYGYT
TRBV10-3 | TRBD1 | AISGGTDGYT
TRBV5-5 | . | ASSLLRVTEAF
TRBV30 | TRBD1 | AWRGPGQGSDTQY
TRBV27 | . | ASSPDNYGYT
TRBV4-1 | . | ASSQVPEGGNTIY
TRBV5-1 | . | ASSWGAGENYGYT
TRBV5-1 | TRBD1 | ASSLSGQGSYEQY
TRBV4-2 | . | ASQSGPEIDYGYT
TRBV6-5 | . | ASSYNRDKNTGELF
TRBV7-8 | . | ASSLARGGATDTQY